These T cell receptor beta chains were read from a single sample in a study of T cell responses to AZD1222 COVID-19 vaccine. Some clones are missing from TCRdb's copy, which holds only in-frame ones; the method was immunoSEQ multiplex PCR. The table lists about 150,000 clones, 92% of them singletons, with more than 3% in the top ten. Specimen: peripheral blood, collected 28 days after the second AZD1222 dose. The receptors were sampled from an adult who received the AZD1222 COVID-19 vaccine. Each CDR3 is given with its conserved first and last residue. A D gene is named only where the DNA matches it firmly.

D gene	V gene	J gene	CDR3 protein
TRBD1	TRBV4-3	TRBJ1-2	CASSPKRQGGYTF
-	TRBV28	TRBJ2-1	CASSLGRSYNEQFF
-	TRBV6-8	TRBJ1-5	CASSYSGQEGCNQPQHF
-	TRBV10-3	TRBJ2-1	CAISDSNEQFF
-	TRBV18	TRBJ1-4	CASSPYSGPNEKLFF
TRBD1	TRBV5-5	TRBJ2-7	CASSEFTGTGNTYEQYF
TRBD1	TRBV4-3	TRBJ1-3	CASSQESWDRAGNTIYF
-	TRBV7-2	TRBJ1-2	CASSLDRFRYGYTF
TRBD1	TRBV11-2	TRBJ2-7	CASSHGQGTYEQYF
-	TRBV11-3	TRBJ2-1	CASSQRPTGEGPNEQFF
-	TRBV2	TRBJ1-4	CASSDLGTTNEKLFF
TRBD1	TRBV7-9	TRBJ2-7	CASSVGQGDVHEQYF
TRBD1	TRBV18	TRBJ1-2	CASSPVLTGGDGYTF
-	TRBV20-1	TRBJ2-1	CSAMVPAEQFF
-	TRBV18	TRBJ1-4	CASSPPDREKLFF
-	TRBV4-1	TRBJ1-5	CASSQDPRYSNQPQHF
TRBD1	TRBV5-6	TRBJ1-1	CASSDKGQGGTEAFF
-	TRBV18	TRBJ1-5	CASATGGDQPQHF
TRBD1	TRBV29-1	TRBJ2-1	CSVGGQGSSYNEQFF
-	TRBV30	TRBJ2-1	CAWGQQGGYNEQFF
-	TRBV5-1	TRBJ2-2	CASSLDLNTGELFF
TRBD1	TRBV7-9	TRBJ1-1	CASSHHRDRNTEAFF
-	TRBV18	TRBJ1-1	CASSPSNPGSTEAFF
TRBD1	TRBV7-2	TRBJ1-2	CASSPGTGENGYTF
-	TRBV2	TRBJ1-4	CASSPQGFNPGEKLFF